This T cell receptor (beta chain) came from a study of T cells in Graves' hyperthyroidism and ophthalmopathy. The CDR3 runs 12 residues. Germline V gene sequence: CDR1 KGHSH, CDR2 LQKENI. V was shortened by 1 base and J by 6 bases, with 6 bases between the two germline ends. This clonotype showed up many times. A patient was excluded if there was uncontrolled infection, other autoimmune disease, pregnancy or lactation. What was amplified from RNA transcripts were TCR beta CDR3 regions. HTBI primers drove first-round RT-PCR of the TCR CDR3. TCRdb passed the multiplex PCR reads through MiXCR, listing each CDR3 protein once. The sample consists of approximately 400,000 distinct CDR3 sequences, around 14% of them appearing once.

The chain recombines TRBV18 with TRBJ1-1; D is undetermined. This TCR was recovered from a woman aged 18-29 years with Graves' hyperthyroidism. Sequenced input: blood. The DNA of the CDR3 is TGTGCCAGCTCACCACTCTTCGCTGAAGCTTTCTTT. Its translation: CASSPLFAEAFF.